This T cell receptor (beta chain) was found in a study of post-analysis software for immune sequencing data (dated by TCRdb to the mid-2010s). About the investigation overall: The recorded disease courses included relapsing-remitting, secondary progressive and progressive-relapsing multiple sclerosis, and some patients had no subtype annotation. A subset of samples was prepared in parallel using single-end sample barcoding, then pooled and co-amplified after Illumina adapter ligation. Patient repertoires were compared against 11 to 12 previously published healthy control repertoires from donors aged about 6 to 27 years.

Results and caveats for the whole study, not just this receptor: When samples were clustered directly using the F measure, samples prepared in the same batch co-clustered strongly, which prompted a batch-effect correction. The multiple sclerosis patient group was slightly younger than the control group. Compared with controls, multiple sclerosis patients had significantly lower normalized Chao1 diversity, a finding suggesting substantial peripheral T-cell clonal expansion.

The library came from PCR. These reads were obtained on an Illumina HiSeq 2500. To reduce PCR and sequencing biases, unique molecular identifiers were built into the TCR beta cDNA libraries. Per 1 to 10 million input T cells, approximately 500,000 cDNA molecules were obtained, such that each molecule approximated one T cell. Patient libraries were prepared and sequenced with the same protocol used for the earlier healthy control dataset. Samples belonging to the same batch were prepared together, multiplexed and sequenced on a shared HiSeq lane. The study's own analysis went as follows. MIGEC was used to process the raw barcoded reads, and molecular identifier groups with only a single read were discarded before consensus assembly and CDR3 extraction. Clonotype tables were post-analysed with VDJtools, normalizing diversity by down-sampling all datasets to the smallest sample size. Repertoire overlap clustering matched CDR3 amino acid but not nucleotide sequences to correct batch-related cross-sample contamination. TCRdb applied fastp at Q25 and MiXCR to the public reads, then kept only in-frame beta chains. Rows are combined by CDR3 protein, so each entry shows the most common genes and DNA. The V and J calls were not made by the authors but by TCRdb's processing. The sample contains 650,000 to 850,000 distinct CDR3 sequences, approximately 50% of them found a single time. Of the sample, 4% to 5.5% is held by the ten largest clones.

Note on this clonotype: The target of this receptor is not known. Base quality data are lacking; no much larger clone is found one base away.

To demonstrate the VDJtools post-analysis software, TCR beta repertoires were profiled from the peripheral blood of some 12 young patients with multiple sclerosis. The multiple sclerosis patients were children and adolescents between roughly 6 and 16 years of age. The sequence was collected from a girl aged 5 to 17 with multiple sclerosis. The sequenced sample consisted of blood.

The CDR3: CASTGTAYNEQFF. In nucleotides, the sequence is TGTGCCAGCACCGGGACAGCATACAATGAGCAGTTCTTC. The chain is made from TRBV10-3 and TRBJ2-1; TRBD1 agrees with 7 junctional bases. The V end gives up 10 bases and the J end 4 bases, leaving 7 bases in the junction not matched to a gene. The CDR3 goes from the cysteine to the phenylalanine over 13 residues. The entry retains the CDR3 DNA only, 39 bases that are in frame from base 1. CDR1 and CDR2 are read off the germline V gene as ENHRY and SYGVKD.